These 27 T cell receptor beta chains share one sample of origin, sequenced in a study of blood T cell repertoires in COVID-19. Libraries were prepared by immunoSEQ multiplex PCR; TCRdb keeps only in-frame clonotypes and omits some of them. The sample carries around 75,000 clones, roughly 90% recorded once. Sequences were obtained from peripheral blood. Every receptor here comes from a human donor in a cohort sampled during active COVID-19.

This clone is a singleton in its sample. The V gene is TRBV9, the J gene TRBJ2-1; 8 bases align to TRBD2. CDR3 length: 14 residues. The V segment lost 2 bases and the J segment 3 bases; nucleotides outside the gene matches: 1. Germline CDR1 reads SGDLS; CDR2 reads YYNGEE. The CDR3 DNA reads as TGTGCCAGCAGCGTCCTAGCGGGCTACAATGAGCAGTTCTTC. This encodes CASSVLAGYNEQFF.

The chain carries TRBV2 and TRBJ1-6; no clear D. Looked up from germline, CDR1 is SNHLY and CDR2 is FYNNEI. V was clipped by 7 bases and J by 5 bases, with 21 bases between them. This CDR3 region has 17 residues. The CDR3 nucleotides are TGTGCCAGCAATAGCCCACGGGGAGGCTCGAATAATTCACCCCTCCACTTT. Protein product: CASNSPRGGSNNSPLHF.

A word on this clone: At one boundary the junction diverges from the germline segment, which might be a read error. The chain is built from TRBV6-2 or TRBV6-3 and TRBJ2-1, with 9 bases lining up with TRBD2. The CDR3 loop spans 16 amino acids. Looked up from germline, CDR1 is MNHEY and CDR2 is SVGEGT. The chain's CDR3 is CASSNSPRTSDNEQFF. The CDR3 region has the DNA TGTGCCAGCAGTAACTCCCCTCGGACTAGCGACAATGAGCAGTTCTTC.

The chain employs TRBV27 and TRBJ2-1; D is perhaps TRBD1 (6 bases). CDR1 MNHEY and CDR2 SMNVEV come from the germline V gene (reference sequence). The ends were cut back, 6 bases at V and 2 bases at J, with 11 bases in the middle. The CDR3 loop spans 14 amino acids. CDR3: CASRQGGPYNEQFF. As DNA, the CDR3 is TGTGCCAGCAGGCAAGGGGGTCCCTACAATGAGCAGTTCTTC.

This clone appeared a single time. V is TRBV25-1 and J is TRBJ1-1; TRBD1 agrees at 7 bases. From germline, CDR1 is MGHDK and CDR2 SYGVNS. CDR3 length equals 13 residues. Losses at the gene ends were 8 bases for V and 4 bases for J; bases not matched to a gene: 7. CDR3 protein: CASGRQGTTEAFF. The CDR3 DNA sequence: TGTGCCAGCGGGAGACAGGGAACCACTGAAGCTTTCTTT.

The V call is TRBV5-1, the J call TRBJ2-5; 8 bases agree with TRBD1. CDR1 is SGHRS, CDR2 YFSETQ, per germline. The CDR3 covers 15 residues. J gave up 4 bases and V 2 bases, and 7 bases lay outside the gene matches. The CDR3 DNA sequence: TGCGCCAGCAGCTTAGGGGCAGGGGGCCGAGAGACCCAGTACTTC. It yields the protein CASSLGAGGRETQYF.

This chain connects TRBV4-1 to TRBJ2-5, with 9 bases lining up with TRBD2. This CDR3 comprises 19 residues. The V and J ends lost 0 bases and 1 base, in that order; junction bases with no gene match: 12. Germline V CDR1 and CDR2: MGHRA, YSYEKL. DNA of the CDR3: TGCGCCAGCAGCCAAGAGTCTGCGGGGGGGCCTACCCCCCAAGAGACCCAGTACTTC. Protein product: CASSQESAGGPTPQETQYF.

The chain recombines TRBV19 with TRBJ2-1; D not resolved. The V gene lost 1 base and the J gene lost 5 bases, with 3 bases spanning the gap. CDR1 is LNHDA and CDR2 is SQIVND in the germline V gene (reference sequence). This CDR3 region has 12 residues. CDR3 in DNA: TGTGCCAGTAGTATAGGAGACAATGAGCAGTTCTTC. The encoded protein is CASSIGDNEQFF.

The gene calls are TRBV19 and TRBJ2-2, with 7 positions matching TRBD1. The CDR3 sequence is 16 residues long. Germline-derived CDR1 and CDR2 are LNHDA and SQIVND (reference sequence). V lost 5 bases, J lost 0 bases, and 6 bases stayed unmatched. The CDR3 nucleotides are TGTGCCAGTAGTCCCGTGGACAGGCCGAACACCGGGGAGCTGTTTTTT. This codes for CASSPVDRPNTGELFF.

The CDR3 sequence is CATSRDRVGSYEQYF. CDR3 coding DNA: TGTGCCACCAGCAGAGATCGGGTAGGCTCCTACGAGCAGTACTTC. The V and J genes are TRBV15 and TRBJ2-7; no reliable D call. The CDR3 spans 15 residues. Germline V gene sequence: CDR1 LNHNV, CDR2 YYDKDF (reference sequence). Trimming shortened V by 0 bases and J by 0 bases, and 9 bases separated the two germline ends.

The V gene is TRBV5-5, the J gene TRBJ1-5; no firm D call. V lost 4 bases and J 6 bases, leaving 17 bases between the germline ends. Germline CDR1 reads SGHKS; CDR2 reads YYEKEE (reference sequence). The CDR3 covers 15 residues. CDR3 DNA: TGTGCCAGCAGCGTAGCGAGAGGTGAGGGTCAGCCCCAGCATTTT. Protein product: CASSVARGEGQPQHF. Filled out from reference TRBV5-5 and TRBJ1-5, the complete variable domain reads DAGVTQSPTHLIKTRGQQVTLRCSPISGHKSVSWYQQVLGQGPQFIFQYYEKEERGRGNFPDRFSARQFPNYSSELNVNALLLGDSALYLCASSVARGEGQPQHFGDGTRLSIL.

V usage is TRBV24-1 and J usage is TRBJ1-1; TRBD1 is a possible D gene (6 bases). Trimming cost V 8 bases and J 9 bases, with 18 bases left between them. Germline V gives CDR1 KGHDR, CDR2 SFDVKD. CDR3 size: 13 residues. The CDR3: CATKSDRGVKAFF. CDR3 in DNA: TGTGCCACCAAGTCGGACAGAGGAGTGAAAGCTTTCTTT.

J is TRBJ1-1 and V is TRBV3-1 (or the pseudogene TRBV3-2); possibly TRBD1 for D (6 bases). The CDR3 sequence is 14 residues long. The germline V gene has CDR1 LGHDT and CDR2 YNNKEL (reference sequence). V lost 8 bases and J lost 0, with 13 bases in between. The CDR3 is CASSGGHMNTEAFF. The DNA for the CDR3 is TGTGCCAGCTCTGGGGGCCACATGAACACTGAAGCTTTCTTT.

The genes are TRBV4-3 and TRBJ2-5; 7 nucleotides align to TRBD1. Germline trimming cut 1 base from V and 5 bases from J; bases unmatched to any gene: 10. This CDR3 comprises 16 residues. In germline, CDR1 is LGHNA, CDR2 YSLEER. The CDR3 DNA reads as TGCGCCAGCAGCCAAGCGGACAGGAGCCCCCGGGAGACCCAGTACTTC. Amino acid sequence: CASSQADRSPRETQYF.

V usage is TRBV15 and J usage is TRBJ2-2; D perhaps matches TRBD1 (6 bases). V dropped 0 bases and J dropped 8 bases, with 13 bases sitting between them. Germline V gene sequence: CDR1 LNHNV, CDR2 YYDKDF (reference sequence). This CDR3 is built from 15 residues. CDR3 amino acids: CATSREGAVLGELFF. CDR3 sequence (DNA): TGTGCCACCAGCAGAGAGGGGGCAGTCTTAGGGGAGCTGTTTTTT.

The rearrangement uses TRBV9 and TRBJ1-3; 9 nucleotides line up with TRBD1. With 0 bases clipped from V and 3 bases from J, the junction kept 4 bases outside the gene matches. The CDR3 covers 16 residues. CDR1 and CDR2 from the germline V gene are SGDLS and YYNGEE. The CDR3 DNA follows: TGTGCCAGCAGCGTAGGTGACAGGGGGTATGGAAACACCATATATTTT. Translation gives CASSVGDRGYGNTIYF.

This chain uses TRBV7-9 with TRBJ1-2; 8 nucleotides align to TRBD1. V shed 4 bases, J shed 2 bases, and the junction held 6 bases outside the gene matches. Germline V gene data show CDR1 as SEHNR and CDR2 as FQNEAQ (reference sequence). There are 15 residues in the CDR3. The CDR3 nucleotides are TGTGCCAGCAGCTCACCGGGACAGGAGAACTATGGCTACACCTTC. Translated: CASSSPGQENYGYTF.

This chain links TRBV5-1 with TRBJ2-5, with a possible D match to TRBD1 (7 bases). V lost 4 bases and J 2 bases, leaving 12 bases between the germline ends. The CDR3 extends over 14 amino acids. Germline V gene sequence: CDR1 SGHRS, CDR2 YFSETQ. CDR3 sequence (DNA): TGCGCCAGCAGCGCGGGACAGCCTCAAGAGACCCAGTACTTC. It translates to CASSAGQPQETQYF.

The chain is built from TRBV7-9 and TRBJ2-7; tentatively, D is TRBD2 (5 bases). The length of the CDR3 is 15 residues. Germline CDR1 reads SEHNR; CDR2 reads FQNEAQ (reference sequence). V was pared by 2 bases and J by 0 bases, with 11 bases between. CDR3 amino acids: CASSLPAGSSYEQYF. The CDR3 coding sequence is TGTGCCAGCAGCTTACCTGCGGGCAGCTCCTACGAGCAGTACTTC.

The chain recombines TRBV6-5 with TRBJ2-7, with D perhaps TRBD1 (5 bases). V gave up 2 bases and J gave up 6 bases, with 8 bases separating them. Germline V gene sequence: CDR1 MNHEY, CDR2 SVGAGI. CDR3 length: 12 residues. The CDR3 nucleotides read TGTGCCAGCAGTTACCAGGGCCGCGAGCAGTACTTC. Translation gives CASSYQGREQYF.

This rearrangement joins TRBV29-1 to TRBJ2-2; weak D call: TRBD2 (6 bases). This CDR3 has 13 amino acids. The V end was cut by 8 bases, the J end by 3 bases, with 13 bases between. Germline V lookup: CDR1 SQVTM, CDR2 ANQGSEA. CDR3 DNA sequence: TGCAGCACCTTTGGAGGGGACACCGGGGAGCTGTTTTTT. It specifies CSTFGGDTGELFF.

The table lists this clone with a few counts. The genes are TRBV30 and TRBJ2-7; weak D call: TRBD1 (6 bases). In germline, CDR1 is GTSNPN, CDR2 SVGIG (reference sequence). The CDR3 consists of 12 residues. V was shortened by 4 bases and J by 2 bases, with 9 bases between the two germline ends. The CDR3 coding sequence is TGTGCCTGGACAGGGGCTACCTACGAGCAGTACTTC. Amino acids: CAWTGATYEQYF.

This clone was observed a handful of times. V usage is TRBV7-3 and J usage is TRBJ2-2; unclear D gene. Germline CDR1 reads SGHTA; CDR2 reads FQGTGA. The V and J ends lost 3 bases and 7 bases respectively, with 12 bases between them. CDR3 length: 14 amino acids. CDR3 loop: CASSFDLVGGELFF. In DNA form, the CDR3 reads TGTGCCAGCAGCTTTGATCTAGTAGGCGGGGAGCTGTTTTTT.

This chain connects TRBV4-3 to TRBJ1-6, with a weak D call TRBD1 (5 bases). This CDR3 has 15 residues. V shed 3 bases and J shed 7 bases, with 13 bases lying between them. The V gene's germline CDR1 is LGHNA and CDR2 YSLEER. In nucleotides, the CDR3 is TGCGCCAGCAGCCACGACAGAACCCAAAATTCACCCCTCCACTTT. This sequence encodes CASSHDRTQNSPLHF.

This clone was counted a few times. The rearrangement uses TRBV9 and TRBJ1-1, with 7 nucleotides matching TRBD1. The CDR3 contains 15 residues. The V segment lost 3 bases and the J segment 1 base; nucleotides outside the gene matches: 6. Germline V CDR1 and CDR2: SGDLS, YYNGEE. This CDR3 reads CASSANRGRNTEAFF. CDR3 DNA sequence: TGTGCCAGCAGCGCAAACAGGGGAAGGAACACTGAAGCTTTCTTT.

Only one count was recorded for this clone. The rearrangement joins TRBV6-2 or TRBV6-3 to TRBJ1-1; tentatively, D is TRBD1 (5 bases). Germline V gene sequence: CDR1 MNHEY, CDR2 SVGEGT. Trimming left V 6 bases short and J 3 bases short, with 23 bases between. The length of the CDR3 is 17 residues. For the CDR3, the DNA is TGTGCCAGCAGCCCTCTCCGGCGGGGAAGGGGCGACACTGAAGCTTTCTTT. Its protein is CASSPLRRGRGDTEAFF.

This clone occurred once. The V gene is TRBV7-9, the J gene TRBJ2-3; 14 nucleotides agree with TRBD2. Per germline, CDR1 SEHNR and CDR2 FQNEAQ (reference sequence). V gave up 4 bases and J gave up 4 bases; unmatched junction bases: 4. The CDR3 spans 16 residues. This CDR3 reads CASSSGLAGGADTQYF. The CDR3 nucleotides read TGTGCCAGCAGCTCCGGACTAGCGGGAGGCGCAGATACGCAGTATTTT.